The 11 T cell receptor beta chains listed next were all sequenced from one sample in a study of T-cell memory formation after mild COVID-19. TCRdb re-derived calls from the 5' RACE reads in MiXCR, one entry per CDR3 protein. The sample includes a few hundred thousand distinct CDR3 sequences, more than 9% seen only once; the top ten take around 3.3%. The specimen sequenced was PBMCs or a T cell subset sorted from them (not recorded which). The receptors shown here come from a man in his late teens or twenties who had mild COVID-19 (a few samples of this study predate the infection). Cell type and time point are not known.

This CDR3 reads CASSYVGGRQETQYF. The CDR3 bases are TGTGCCAGCAGCTACGTGGGGGGGAGGCAAGAGACCCAGTACTTC. The J gene is TRBJ2-5, the V gene TRBV7-3, with 7 nucleotides matching TRBD2. Germline CDR1 reads SGHTA; CDR2 reads FQGTGA. The CDR3 contains 15 residues. Unmatched junction bases numbered 7, after V lost 4 bases and J lost 2 bases. The full variable domain, rest sourced from reference TRBV7-3 and TRBJ2-5, is GAGVSQTPSNKVTEKGKYVELRCDPISGHTALYWYRQSLGQGPEFLIYFQGTGAADDSGLPNDRFFAVRPEGSVSTLKIQRTERGDSAVYLCASSYVGGRQETQYFGPGTRLLVL.

J is TRBJ2-5 and V is TRBV7-9; D unresolved. Germline V gives CDR1 SEHNR, CDR2 FQNEAQ (reference sequence). V was trimmed by 8 bases and J by 1 base, leaving 14 bases between them. This CDR3 has 14 residues. CDR3 residues: CASQKGNFQETQYF. Here the CDR3 DNA reads TGTGCCAGCCAAAAGGGAAACTTCCAAGAGACCCAGTACTTC.

CDR3 loop: CASSFRPTSADTQYF. As DNA, the CDR3 is TGTGCCAGCAGCTTTAGACCCACGTCGGCAGATACGCAGTATTTT. V and J are TRBV11-3 and TRBJ2-3; no clear D. This CDR3 has 15 amino acids. Deletions cut 3 bases from V and 4 bases from J, with 14 bases between. The germline V gene encodes CDR1 SGHNT and CDR2 YENEEA.

The chain employs TRBV7-6 and TRBJ1-1, with D tentatively TRBD1 (6 bases). V lost 5 bases, J lost 1 base, and 11 bases lay in between. The CDR3 is made up of 14 amino acids. Germline CDR1 and CDR2: SGHVS and FNYEAQ. The chain's CDR3 is CASSPGHQNTEAFF. In DNA form, the CDR3 reads TGTGCCAGCAGCCCGGGACACCAGAACACTGAAGCTTTCTTT.

This clonotype was counted only a few times. This chain connects TRBV4-3 to TRBJ2-5; D is unclear. The germline gives CDR1 LGHNA, CDR2 YSLEER. Trimming pared 5 bases from V and 3 bases from J, leaving 19 bases between. This CDR3 spans 16 amino acids. CDR3 nucleotide sequence: TGCGCCAGCAGCTCCCACGGCGGCGGATCGAAAGAGACCCAGTACTTC. It is translated as CASSSHGGGSKETQYF.

The gene calls are TRBV4-3 and TRBJ1-3; D remains ambiguous. The CDR3 runs 18 residues. Trimming cost V 4 bases and J 0 bases, with 19 bases left between them. CDR1 and CDR2 (germline): LGHNA, YSLEER. This chain's CDR3 is CASSRMHPSESSGNTIYF. In DNA form, the CDR3 reads TGCGCCAGCAGCCGCATGCATCCGAGTGAGAGCTCTGGAAACACCATATATTTT.

This clonotype was counted a few times. V gene TRBV2 combines with J gene TRBJ1-1, with 8 bases identical to TRBD1. CDR1 is SNHLY and CDR2 is FYNNEI in the germline V gene. Trimming at V came to 4 bases and at J to 4 bases, leaving 5 bases not matched to a gene. The CDR3 contains 14 residues. CDR3 in DNA: TGTGCCAGCAGTGTTACAGGGGGAGGCACTGAAGCTTTCTTT. Protein sequence: CASSVTGGGTEAFF.

This clonotype was recorded many times. The chain carries TRBV12-3 or TRBV12-4 and TRBJ2-5; no definite D call. This CDR3 contains 14 residues. With 5 bases removed from V and 5 bases from J, the gap between germline ends came to 15 bases. In DNA form, the CDR3 reads TGTGCCAGCAGTCCCTTTCAAATTGGGGAGACCCAGTACTTC. Protein: CASSPFQIGETQYF.

This clonotype was found many times. The V call is TRBV4-2, the J call TRBJ2-3; 10 bases agree with TRBD2. This CDR3 spans 19 amino acids. Trimming at V came to 0 bases and at J to 3 bases, leaving 12 bases not matched to a gene. Germline V gene data show CDR1 as LGHNA and CDR2 as YNFKEQ. The CDR3 sequence: CASSQDPGAAGGLTDTQYF. For the CDR3, the DNA is TGTGCCAGCAGCCAAGACCCCGGGGCAGCGGGGGGGCTAACAGATACGCAGTATTTT.

This clonotype appeared once. The chain is built from TRBV27 and TRBJ2-7; 9 bases fit TRBD1. The CDR3 totals 15 residues. Germline V gene data show CDR1 as MNHEY and CDR2 as SMNVEV (reference sequence). After removal of 3 bases from V and 3 bases from J, the junction contained 6 bases not matched to a gene. The CDR3 is CASSFVQGADYEQYV. The CDR3 DNA follows: TGTGCCAGCAGTTTTGTACAGGGGGCCGACTACGAGCAGTACGTC.

This clonotype was counted between two and nine times. The genes are TRBV23-1 and TRBJ2-5, with D maybe TRBD2 (7 bases). TRBV23-1 is labeled an ORF, and its function is uncertain. V shed 1 base and J shed 4 bases, with 16 bases lying between them. The CDR3 length is 16 residues. This CDR3 reads CASSQLKAGEGETQYF. In DNA form, the CDR3 reads TGCGCCAGCAGTCAATTAAAGGCAGGGGAGGGAGAGACCCAGTACTTC.